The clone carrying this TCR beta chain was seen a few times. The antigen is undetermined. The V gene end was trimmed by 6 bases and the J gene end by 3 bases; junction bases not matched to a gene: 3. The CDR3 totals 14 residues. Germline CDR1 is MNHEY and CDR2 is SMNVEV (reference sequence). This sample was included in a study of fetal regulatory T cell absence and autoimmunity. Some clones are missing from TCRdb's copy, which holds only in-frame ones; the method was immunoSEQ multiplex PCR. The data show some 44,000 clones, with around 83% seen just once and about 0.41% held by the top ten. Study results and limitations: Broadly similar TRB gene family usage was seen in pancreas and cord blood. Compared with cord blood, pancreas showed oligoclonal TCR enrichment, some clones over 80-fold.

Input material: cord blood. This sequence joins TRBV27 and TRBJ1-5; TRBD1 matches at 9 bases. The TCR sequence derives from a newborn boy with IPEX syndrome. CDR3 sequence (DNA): TGTGCCAGCAGGGACAGGGGAATCAATCAGCCCCAGCATTTT. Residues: CASRDRGINQPQHF.